This T cell receptor beta chain was sequenced in a study of T cells in Graves' hyperthyroidism and ophthalmopathy. Across the study: At the time of initial diagnosis and before any treatment, peripheral blood was collected.

This clonotype was recorded at least ten times. A Clinical Activity Score of at least 3, a NOSPECS grade of at least 4 and a duration under 3 months were recorded in the ophthalmopathy patients. Uncontrolled infections, other autoimmune diseases, pregnancy or lactation led to exclusion of patients. Every diagnosis used clinical symptoms, serum thyroxine and TRAb, thyroid ultrasound and orbital computed tomography. V lost 1 base and J 6 bases, leaving 25 bases between the germline ends. The germline V gene encodes CDR1 DFQATT and CDR2 SNEGSKA (reference sequence). The CDR3 runs to 18 residues. Amplification of TCR beta CDR3 regions was performed using RNA transcripts as template. Researchers ran a first-round RT-PCR on the TCR CDR3 using the HTBI primer set. One entry per CDR3 protein, called by TCRdb with MiXCR from the multiplex PCR reads. The sample consists of about 600,000 distinct CDR3 sequences, more than 15% of them appearing once.

Sequences were obtained from blood. The source of this sequence is a woman in her forties with Graves' ophthalmopathy. This chain connects TRBV20-1 to TRBJ2-1, with D possibly TRBD2 on 8 matching bases. The CDR3 protein is CSARGQGGAGVVRNEQFF. The CDR3 DNA reads TGCAGTGCTAGAGGCCAGGGGGGAGCGGGAGTAGTACGCAATGAGCAGTTCTTC.